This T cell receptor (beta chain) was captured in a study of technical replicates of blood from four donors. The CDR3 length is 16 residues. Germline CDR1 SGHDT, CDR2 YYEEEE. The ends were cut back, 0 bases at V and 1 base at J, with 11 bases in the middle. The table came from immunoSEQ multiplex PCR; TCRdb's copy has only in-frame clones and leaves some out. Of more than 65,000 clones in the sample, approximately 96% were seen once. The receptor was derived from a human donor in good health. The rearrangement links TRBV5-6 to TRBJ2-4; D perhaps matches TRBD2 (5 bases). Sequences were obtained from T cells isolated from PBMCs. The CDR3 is CASSLERVRAKNIQYF. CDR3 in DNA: TGTGCCAGCAGCTTGGAGAGGGTTCGGGCCAAAAACATTCAGTACTTC.